Given below is one T cell receptor beta chain in context. Its antigen remains unidentified. Identification of naive CD8+ T cells rested on CD45RO-CCR7+CD27+CD95- status. This entry is derived from a study of CXCR3-negative and CXCR3-positive naive CD8 T cells. Findings and caveats of the study: Higher TRB CDR3 hydrophobicity marked CXCR3-positive naive cells relative to CXCR3-negative naive cells. Each naive subset displayed comparably high diversity, whereas memory CD8+ cells displayed much lower diversity.

cDNA libraries for TRB were generated by 5' RACE incorporating UMI labels. From its re-call of the 5' RACE reads, TCRdb lists each CDR3 protein once, without DNA. The table lists about 120,000 distinct CDR3 sequences, with 0.35% to 0.4% in the top ten. The specimen sequenced was naive CXCR3+ CD8+ T cells from blood. Regarding subset: CD45RO-CCR7+CD27+CD95- naive CD8+ T cells expressing CXCR3 (TNR3+). This clonotype was sampled from a human donor in good health. Some clones in this sample may be carry-over from other donors' samples.

The CDR3 loop reads CASSDGISYGYTF. This sequence joins TRBV25-1 and TRBJ1-2; TCRdb names TRBD1, which stays unverified in the absence of DNA. The germline V gene encodes CDR1 MGHDK and CDR2 SYGVNS. The CDR3 length is 13 residues.